The 14 T cell receptor beta chains presented below share a single source sample, sequenced in a study of T cells after yellow fever vaccination. TCRdb recomputed calls from the 5' RACE reads with MiXCR, one row per CDR3 protein. Of around 500,000 distinct CDR3 sequences listed, less than 25% are singletons. The sequencing here drew on PBMCs, taken 20 to 25 days after the first yellow fever vaccination. Every receptor here comes from a young man who received the YFV17D yellow fever vaccine.

The chain joins TRBV5-4 to TRBJ2-7, with 10 nucleotides matching TRBD2. After removal of 0 bases from V and 4 bases from J, the junction contained 1 base not matched to a gene. Germline V lookup: CDR1 SGHNT, CDR2 YYREEE (reference sequence). The CDR3 extends over 14 amino acids. The CDR3 here is CASSLERGGYEQYF. The CDR3 nucleotides read TGTGCCAGCAGCTTGGAGCGGGGGGGGTACGAGCAGTACTTC.

There are a few counts of this clonotype. This chain joins TRBV11-2 and TRBJ2-7; unclear D gene. Looked up from germline, CDR1 is SGHAT and CDR2 is FQNNGV. Deletions cut 5 bases from V and 0 bases from J, with 8 bases between. The CDR3 consists of 13 residues. The CDR3 region is CASSLFSSYEQYF. In nucleotides, the CDR3 is TGTGCCAGCAGCCTGTTTAGCTCCTACGAGCAGTACTTC.

The V and J genes are TRBV6-5 and TRBJ2-7, with D possibly TRBD1 on 5 matching bases. V was cut by 0 bases and J by 3 bases, with 9 bases left in between. The CDR3 length is 14 residues. CDR1 and CDR2 from the germline V gene are MNHEY and SVGAGI. In DNA, the CDR3 is TGTGCCAGCAGTTACTCGGTGCAGGGCTACGAGCAGTACTTC. It is translated as CASSYSVQGYEQYF.

The chain carries TRBV4-1 and TRBJ2-7; 8 bases map to TRBD2. Germline V gene sequence: CDR1 MGHRA, CDR2 YSYEKL. This CDR3 contains 14 residues. V dropped 4 bases and J dropped 3; count of bases not matched to a gene: 5. CDR3 DNA: TGCGCCAGCAGCCCAACAGCGGGGGACTACGAGCAGTACGTC. It translates to CASSPTAGDYEQYV.

The table lists this clonotype with many counts. The junction departs from germline at one end; a sequencing error may be responsible. The chain has TRBV3-1 and TRBJ2-3; D not resolved. Germline V gene lookup returns CDR1 LGHDT and CDR2 YNNKEL (reference sequence). CDR3 size: 12 residues. The CDR3 DNA is TGCGCCAGCAGCCAAGTTCCAGATACGCAGTATTTT. It translates to CASSQVPDTQYF.

The chain couples TRBV6-1 to TRBJ2-2, with no clear D. The ends were cut back, 6 bases at V and 0 bases at J, with 5 bases in the middle. The CDR3 is 13 amino acids. Germline V gene sequence: CDR1 MNHNS, CDR2 SASEGT. The CDR3 protein is CASRTTNTGELFF. CDR3 sequence (DNA): TGTGCCAGCAGAACAACGAACACCGGGGAGCTGTTTTTT.

This sequence joins TRBV5-5 and TRBJ1-6; D uncertain. Trimming cost V 2 bases and J 9 bases, with 18 bases left between them. CDR1 and CDR2 from the germline V gene are SGHKS and YYEKEE (reference sequence). This CDR3 is 16 amino acids long. CDR3 DNA sequence: TGTGCCAGCAGCTTCGTATCTAGACGGACGGGTTCACCCCTCCACTTT. It translates to CASSFVSRRTGSPLHF.

This clonotype was counted a few times. This sequence joins TRBV7-9 and TRBJ2-7; TRBD1 agrees at 8 bases. From germline, CDR1 is SEHNR and CDR2 FQNEAQ (reference sequence). V was clipped by 4 bases and J by 4 bases; unmatched bases: 15. CDR3 length equals 17 residues. The CDR3 DNA reads as TGTGCCAGCAGCTCTAAGACAGGGGATATTCACCTTTACGAGCAGTACTTC. As protein: CASSSKTGDIHLYEQYF.

Only a few counts were recorded for this clonotype. The chain uses TRBV7-9 and TRBJ1-6, with D possibly TRBD1 on 5 matching bases. CDR3 length equals 13 residues. Germline CDR1 and CDR2: SEHNR and FQNEAQ (reference sequence). V was clipped by 4 bases and J by 10 bases, with 11 bases between them. The CDR3 DNA is TGTGCCAGCAGCTGGGCTGAGGGGTCACCCCTCCACTTT. It is translated as CASSWAEGSPLHF.

This chain joins TRBV7-2 and TRBJ2-1; 11 bases align to TRBD1. Unmatched junction bases numbered 6, after V lost 4 bases and J lost 4 bases. The CDR3 extends over 16 amino acids. The germline V gene encodes CDR1 SGHTA and CDR2 FQGNSA. CDR3 sequence (DNA): TGTGCCAGCAGCTACCGCGGGACAGGGGGTTACAATGAGCAGTTCTTC. Protein: CASSYRGTGGYNEQFF. The whole variable domain, remainder taken from reference TRBV7-2 and TRBJ2-1, is GAGVSQSPSNKVTEKGKDVELRCDPISGHTALYWYRQSLGQGLEFLIYFQGNSAPDKSGLPSDRFSAERTGGSVSTLTIQRTQQEDSAVYLCASSYRGTGGYNEQFFGPGTRLTVL.

The rearrangement joins TRBV19 to TRBJ2-5; 8 nucleotides line up with TRBD2. The J segment lost 2 bases and the V segment lost 7 bases, leaving 6 bases of the junction unmatched. The CDR3 runs to 14 residues. Looked up from germline, CDR1 is LNHDA and CDR2 is SQIVND (reference sequence). CDR3: CASTQSGGQETQYF. In DNA form, the CDR3 reads TGTGCCAGTACCCAAAGCGGGGGACAAGAGACCCAGTACTTC.

This clonotype was picked up a small number of times. The chain is built from TRBV6-1 and TRBJ2-7; 7 nucleotides match TRBD2. Losses at the gene ends were 2 bases for V and 7 bases for J; bases not matched to a gene: 2. The CDR3 covers 12 residues. Germline-derived CDR1 and CDR2 are MNHNS and SASEGT. The DNA of the CDR3 is TGTGCCAGCAGTGAATGGGGGGGGGAGCAGTACGTC. Its protein product is CASSEWGGEQYV.

The chain employs TRBV2 and TRBJ1-1; no firm D call. The CDR3 totals 12 residues. Trimming took off 7 bases at V and 4 bases at J, with 10 bases between the two ends. The germline CDR1 and CDR2 sequences are SNHLY and FYNNEI. Here the CDR3 reads CASTYYSTEAFF. The CDR3 bases are TGTGCCAGCACTTATTACAGCACTGAAGCTTTCTTT.

The sample holds a few counts of this clonotype. The genes are TRBV6-2 or TRBV6-3 and TRBJ2-1; 7 bases line up with TRBD2. CDR3 size: 16 residues. V shed 5 bases and J 7 bases; nucleotides not matched to a gene: 14. CDR1 and CDR2 from the germline V gene are MNHEY and SVGEGT. In nucleotides, the CDR3 is TGTGCCAGCAGTCCCCGACACCGAAACGGGGGGAATGAGCAGTTCTTC. Translated: CASSPRHRNGGNEQFF.